What follows are 18 T cell receptor beta chains derived from one specimen sequenced in a study of patients and donors after allogeneic stem cell transplantation (dated by TCRdb to the early 2020s). The library was produced with RT-PCR. Sequencing was carried out with a NextSeq 550. The public sequencing data were trimmed at Q25 with fastp and processed into clonotypes with MiXCR by TCRdb, which kept only in-frame beta chains. Each CDR3 protein appears once, grouped with its most common genes and DNA. In this sample the table shows about 230,000 distinct CDR3 sequences, roughly an eighth of which occur a single time. The leading ten clones occupy around a tenth of the sample. The specimen was blood, either unsorted or a sorted T cell fraction (not recorded which). The receptors were sampled from a human donor who was either an allogeneic HSCT recipient or a stem cell or donor lymphocyte infusion donor (not recorded which). It is not recorded whose cells these are; they may come from a transplant donor.

On this clonotype itself: With a much larger clone just one base away, this may be a read error. The DNA is omitted, as the CDR3 cannot be located on it reliably, and the CDR3 follows TCRdb's listing. The gene calls are TRBV12-3 or TRBV12-4 and TRBJ1-1. The CDR3 totals 13 residues, both ends included. The CDR3 is CASSFGLGSVGFF.

The rearrangement uses TRBV6-1 and TRBJ2-7; TRBD2 agrees at 8 bases. Germline V gives CDR1 MNHNS, CDR2 SASEGT. J was trimmed by 0 bases and V by 7 bases; bases with no gene match: 14. The CDR3 is 17 amino acids. DNA of the CDR3: TGTGCCAGCAACTCACCATCCGGGACTAGGAGCTCCTACGAGCAGTACTTC. The encoded protein is CASNSPSGTRSSYEQYF.

V and J are TRBV20-1 and TRBJ2-7, with 7 bases fitting TRBD2. Germline V lookup: CDR1 DFQATT, CDR2 SNEGSKA (reference sequence). This CDR3 region has 15 residues. V was pared by 2 bases and J by 3 bases, with 10 bases of the junction left unmatched. As DNA, the CDR3 is TGCAGTGCTAGACCGGGGACTACCCCGTACTACGAGCAGTACTTC. Protein: CSARPGTTPYYEQYF.

This clonotype appeared a few times. This chain connects TRBV6-1 to TRBJ2-7, with D tentatively TRBD1 (6 bases). With 7 bases removed from V and 6 bases from J, the gap between germline ends came to 16 bases. Per the germline V gene, CDR1 is MNHNS and CDR2 is SASEGT. The length of the CDR3 is 13 residues. CDR3 protein: CASKGITGSEQYF. CDR3 sequence (DNA): TGTGCCAGCAAGGGGATCACAGGGAGCGAGCAGTACTTC.

The sample holds a few counts of this clonotype. This chain joins TRBV2 and TRBJ2-5; 8 nucleotides match TRBD2. The germline V gene encodes CDR1 SNHLY and CDR2 FYNNEI. J was trimmed by 5 bases and V by 4 bases; bases with no gene match: 3. The CDR3 loop spans 13 amino acids. CDR3 coding DNA: TGTGCCAGCAGTGCAGCGGGAGAGGAGACCCAGTACTTC. This translates into CASSAAGEETQYF.

In this sample, this clonotype turned up many times. The genes are TRBV6-2 or TRBV6-3 and TRBJ1-5; tentative D call: TRBD1 (5 bases). Germline loops: CDR1 MNHEY, CDR2 SVGEGT. V dropped 2 bases and J dropped 5 bases, with 7 bases sitting between them. The CDR3 has 13 residues. CDR3 DNA: TGTGCCAGCAGTTACGGGGCGTATCAGCCCCAGCATTTT. This gives the protein CASSYGAYQPQHF.

The chain couples TRBV2 to TRBJ2-7, with 12 positions matching TRBD1. V shed 9 bases, J shed 2 bases, and the junction held 11 bases outside the gene matches. CDR1 is SNHLY, CDR2 FYNNEI, per germline. This CDR3 is 16 amino acids long. The CDR3: CASGGQGARPPYEQYF. Written as DNA, the CDR3 is TGTGCCAGTGGGGGACAGGGGGCCCGACCTCCCTACGAGCAGTACTTC.

This chain connects TRBV11-1 to TRBJ1-1; D is undetermined. CDR3 length: 18 residues. Germline CDR1 and CDR2: SGHAT and FQDESV (reference sequence). The ends were cut back, 4 bases at V and 2 bases at J, with 23 bases in the middle. CDR3 nucleotide sequence: TGTGCCAGCAGCTCCCTAGGAAGGCCCTCCTTCGGAAACACTGAAGCTTTCTTT. Translated: CASSSLGRPSFGNTEAFF.

The chain combines TRBV9 with TRBJ1-1; perhaps TRBD1 as D (5 bases). Trimming left V 4 bases short and J 7 bases short, with 17 bases between. Germline V CDR1 and CDR2: SGDLS, YYNGEE. CDR3 length equals 14 residues. The CDR3 is CASSPHGASIEAFF. DNA of the CDR3: TGTGCCAGCAGCCCGCACGGGGCGAGCATTGAAGCTTTCTTT. The full variable domain, in which reference TRBV9 and TRBJ1-1 provide the parts outside the CDR3, is DSGVTQTPKHLITATGQRVTLRCSPRSGDLSVYWYQQSLDQGLQFLIQYYNGEERAKGNILERFSAQQFPDLHSELNLSSLELGDSALYFCASSPHGASIEAFFGQGTRLTVV.

In its sample, this clonotype was seen a few times. The germline gene is not matched at one end of the junction; a read error may be the cause. V usage is TRBV28 and J usage is TRBJ2-4, with a tentative D call TRBD1 (5 bases). The germline V gene encodes CDR1 MDHEN and CDR2 SYDVKM. CDR3 length: 14 residues. CDR3 sequence reads: CASSPSGQGYRGHF. CDR3 DNA: TGTGCCAGCAGCCCCTCCGGGCAGGGTTATCGTGGCCACTTC.

This clonotype was observed a single time. The chain uses TRBV7-3 and TRBJ1-2, with D unclear. The V end was cut by 3 bases, the J end by 2 bases, with 7 bases between. This CDR3 is built from 13 residues. The germline gives CDR1 SGHTA, CDR2 FQGTGA. DNA for the CDR3: TGTGCCAGCAGCTTCGGCGGGAACTATGGCTACACCTTC. Translated: CASSFGGNYGYTF.

This clonotype was seen more than once but under ten times. The rearrangement uses TRBV24-1 and TRBJ2-3; no firm D call. V was pared by 1 base and J by 4 bases, with 8 bases between. Germline CDR1 and CDR2: KGHDR and SFDVKD. The CDR3 spans 14 residues. The CDR3 nucleotides read TGTGCCACCAGTGATTTAGGCGAAGCAGATACGCAGTATTTT. Translating it yields CATSDLGEADTQYF.

The chain uses TRBV11-2 and TRBJ2-1; 9 bases line up with TRBD2. Germline V gene lookup returns CDR1 SGHAT and CDR2 FQNNGV. The CDR3 contains 18 residues. Trimming cost V 6 bases and J 3 bases; bases outside gene matches: 15. CDR3 in amino acids: CASSQPAGAGGRYNEQFF. The CDR3 bases are TGTGCCAGCAGTCAACCGGCGGGAGCGGGAGGCCGCTACAATGAGCAGTTCTTC.

The table lists this clonotype with many counts. CDR3 nucleotides: TGTGCCAGCAGCCAAGATGCAGGGCACTATGGCTACACCTTC. The encoded protein is CASSQDAGHYGYTF. The rearrangement links TRBV3-1 to TRBJ1-2, with D possibly matching TRBD1 (5 bases). Germline CDR1 and CDR2: LGHDT and YNNKEL (reference sequence). The germline V and J ends were trimmed by 0 bases and 3 bases, with 8 bases remaining between them. The CDR3 runs 14 residues.

In this sample, this clonotype turned up a few times. This chain uses TRBV7-2 with TRBJ1-6; perhaps TRBD1 as D (6 bases). The germline V and J ends were trimmed by 7 bases and 10 bases, with 23 bases remaining between them. From germline, CDR1 is SGHTA and CDR2 FQGNSA. The CDR3 covers 16 residues. The CDR3 DNA reads as TGTGCCAGCATCCCAAAAGCTCAGGGGAATGGATCACCCCTCCACTTT. Its protein is CASIPKAQGNGSPLHF.

The gene calls are TRBV20-1 and TRBJ2-1; D remains ambiguous. Trimming left V 4 bases short and J 2 bases short, with 15 bases between. CDR1 is DFQATT, CDR2 SNEGSKA, per germline (reference sequence). This CDR3 spans 15 amino acids. The CDR3 DNA sequence: TGCAGTGCTATGGTTGCCGTTTCGGCCTACAATGAGCAGTTCTTC. Encoded protein: CSAMVAVSAYNEQFF.

The chain carries TRBV19 and TRBJ2-7, with TRBD1 identical over 7 bases. Germline V CDR1 and CDR2: LNHDA, SQIVND (reference sequence). With 6 bases clipped from V and 2 bases from J, the junction kept 7 bases outside the gene matches. CDR3 length equals 14 residues. The CDR3 coding sequence is TGTGCCAGTAGACCTGACAGGGCCACCTACGAGCAGTACTTC. Protein product: CASRPDRATYEQYF. Drawing the rest from reference TRBV19 and TRBJ2-7, the complete variable domain is DGGITQSPKYLFRKEGQNVTLSCEQNLNHDAMYWYRQDPGQGLRLIYYSQIVNDFQKGDIAEGYSVSREKKESFPLTVTSAQKNPTAFYLCASRPDRATYEQYFGPGTRLTVT.

This chain links TRBV6-5 with TRBJ1-5; D unresolved. The germline V gene has CDR1 MNHEY and CDR2 SVGAGI. The V gene lost 0 bases and the J gene lost 1 base, with 7 bases spanning the gap. This CDR3 has 15 residues. The CDR3 nucleotides read TGTGCCAGCAGTTACTCTAGCATGAGCAATCAGCCCCAGCATTTT. This encodes CASSYSSMSNQPQHF.